This TCR beta chain is drawn from a study of blood T cell repertoires in COVID-19. Study details: Specimens from acute and convalescent COVID-19 originated in the United States, Italy and Spain.

The repertoire was sequenced with immunoSEQ multiplex PCR; TCRdb's copy has only in-frame clones and lacks some. Of about 200,000 clones in the sample, around 85% are singletons; the top ten hold about 0.95%. Seattle-derived patients entered the study during active infection and were followed longitudinally. The specimen sequenced was peripheral blood. The TCR sequence derives from a man between 60 and 70 years old with COVID-19, enrolled during active disease.

The CDR3 region is CASSLWENSPLHF. The CDR3 nucleotides read TGTGCCAGCAGCTTATGGGAGAATTCACCCCTCCACTTT. The gene calls are TRBV5-6 and TRBJ1-6; D is ambiguous. The germline CDR1 and CDR2 sequences are SGHDT and YYEEEE. The V end was cut by 2 bases, the J end by 7 bases, with 7 bases between. The CDR3 totals 13 residues.